The 15 T cell receptor beta chains listed next were all sequenced from one sample in a study of blood T cell repertoires in COVID-19. Some clones are missing from TCRdb's copy, which holds only in-frame ones; the method was immunoSEQ multiplex PCR. The sample lists about 160,000 clones, about 86% occurring once. The sample comprised peripheral blood. The receptors here all came from a man in his sixties or seventies with acute or convalescent COVID-19.

This chain uses TRBV20-1 with TRBJ2-7, with D tentatively TRBD1 (6 bases). The CDR3 covers 11 residues. Trimming left V 6 bases short and J 6 bases short, with 12 bases between. In germline, CDR1 is DFQATT, CDR2 SNEGSKA (reference sequence). CDR3 in DNA: TGCAGTGCCAGGGGTCGAGGCGAGCAGTACTTC. This codes for CSARGRGEQYF.

This clone was seen repeatedly, ten times or more. This chain joins TRBV9 and TRBJ1-5; perhaps TRBD1 as D (5 bases). V lost 2 bases to trimming and J lost 6 bases, with 15 bases between them. The CDR3 loop spans 15 amino acids. From germline, CDR1 is SGDLS and CDR2 YYNGEE. The chain's CDR3 is CASSVGGTWVQPQHF. DNA for the CDR3: TGTGCCAGCAGCGTTGGGGGGACCTGGGTTCAGCCCCAGCATTTT.

This sequence joins TRBV4-1 and TRBJ1-4, with 7 bases fitting TRBD1. CDR3 length equals 15 residues. The junction had 6 bases not matched to a gene; V was cut back by 5 bases and J by 3 bases. Germline assignment: CDR1 MGHRA and CDR2 YSYEKL. The CDR3 loop is CASSTRQGPNEKLFF. The CDR3 DNA follows: TGCGCCAGCAGCACCCGACAGGGACCTAATGAAAAACTGTTTTTT.

The rearrangement uses TRBV9 and TRBJ2-5, with 10 bases that match TRBD2. The V and J ends lost 0 bases and 5 bases, in that order; junction bases with no gene match: 7. The CDR3 covers 16 residues. In germline, CDR1 is SGDLS, CDR2 YYNGEE. The CDR3 loop is CASSVAGGLADETQYF. The CDR3 DNA follows: TGTGCCAGCAGCGTAGCAGGAGGACTAGCGGACGAGACCCAGTACTTC.

This rearrangement joins TRBV5-1 to TRBJ1-6; D call uncertain. Germline V gene data show CDR1 as SGHRS and CDR2 as YFSETQ. The CDR3 is made up of 14 amino acids. The ends were cut back, 2 bases at V and 6 bases at J, with 9 bases in the middle. CDR3 region: CASSFGLFNSPLHF. In nucleotides, the CDR3 is TGCGCCAGCAGCTTTGGGCTGTTTAATTCACCCCTCCACTTT.

The rearrangement joins TRBV11-2 to TRBJ2-1; 11 bases are a match to TRBD2. The CDR3 length is 19 residues. The germline V gene encodes CDR1 SGHAT and CDR2 FQNNGV. The trim removed 2 bases at V and 0 bases at J, leaving 9 bases unmatched. Here the CDR3 DNA reads TGTGCCAGCAGCTTACGGACTAGCGGGTTGGGTATCTCCTACAATGAGCAGTTCTTC. This gives the protein CASSLRTSGLGISYNEQFF. Looking up the rest from reference TRBV11-2 and TRBJ2-1 gives the full variable domain: EAGVAQSPRYKIIEKRQSVAFWCNPISGHATLYWYQQILGQGPKLLIQFQNNGVVDDSQLPKDRFSAERLKGVDSTLKIQPAKLEDSAVYLCASSLRTSGLGISYNEQFFGPGTRLTVL.

The genes are TRBV13 and TRBJ2-7; TRBD1 matches 7 bases. Germline V gene lookup returns CDR1 PRHDT and CDR2 FYEKMQ (reference sequence). The CDR3 has 15 residues. V lost 5 bases to trimming and J lost 0 bases; unmatched junction nucleotides: 7. In nucleotides, the CDR3 is TGTGCCAGCAGCCCCCCCGGGACAGTCTCCTACGAGCAGTACTTC. Its protein is CASSPPGTVSYEQYF.

This rearrangement joins TRBV7-3 to TRBJ2-1, with 9 bases matching TRBD2. V lost 0 bases to trimming and J lost 7 bases; unmatched junction nucleotides: 10. This CDR3 has 17 amino acids. Looked up from germline, CDR1 is SGHTA and CDR2 is FQGTGA. The CDR3 nucleotides are TGTGCCAGCAGCTTAACAGGGCCGCTAGCGGGGAGAAATGAGCAGTTCTTC. Its translation: CASSLTGPLAGRNEQFF.

The genes are TRBV15 and TRBJ2-3, with 8 bases lining up with TRBD2. The CDR3 is 16 residues long. The germline V gene encodes CDR1 LNHNV and CDR2 YYDKDF (reference sequence). V lost 6 bases and J lost 0; bases outside the gene matches: 8. The CDR3: CATSPGLASSTDTQYF. CDR3 sequence (DNA): TGTGCCACCAGTCCTGGACTAGCCTCCAGCACAGATACGCAGTATTTT.

V usage is TRBV7-6 and J usage is TRBJ2-1; 13 nucleotides align to TRBD2. J lost 7 bases, V lost 6 bases, and 15 bases had no gene match. The CDR3 is 18 residues long. Germline V gene sequence: CDR1 SGHVS, CDR2 FNYEAQ. In DNA form, the CDR3 reads TGTGCCAGCAGTTCCCTTTCCCTACTAGCGGGAGGGTGGAATGAGCAGTTCTTC. Encoded protein: CASSSLSLLAGGWNEQFF.

The CDR3: CASSFPDRMNGYTF. Here the CDR3 DNA reads TGTGCCAGCAGTTTCCCGGACAGAATGAATGGCTACACCTTC. The gene calls are TRBV28 and TRBJ1-2, with a tentative D call TRBD1 (6 bases). Trimming pared 3 bases from V and 6 bases from J, leaving 14 bases between. Germline CDR1 is MDHEN and CDR2 is SYDVKM. The CDR3 is made up of 14 amino acids.

Only one count was recorded for this clone. The chain carries TRBV5-1 and TRBJ2-3; D may be TRBD2 (6 bases). Looked up from germline, CDR1 is SGHRS and CDR2 is YFSETQ. V lost 0 bases and J 3 bases, leaving 8 bases between the germline ends. This CDR3 is 14 amino acids long. The CDR3 is CASSLDGSTDTQYF. DNA for the CDR3: TGCGCCAGCAGCTTGGACGGGAGTACAGATACGCAGTATTTT.

The chain is built from TRBV27 and TRBJ2-1; TRBD2 aligns across 10 bases. The V gene end was trimmed by 5 bases and the J gene end by 3 bases; junction bases not matched to a gene: 4. Looked up from germline, CDR1 is MNHEY and CDR2 is SMNVEV (reference sequence). The CDR3 totals 15 residues. The chain's CDR3 is CASSSGRAFYNEQFF. The CDR3, as DNA: TGTGCCAGCAGTAGCGGGAGGGCGTTCTACAATGAGCAGTTCTTC.

V usage is TRBV27 and J usage is TRBJ2-7; a weak D match, TRBD2 (5 bases). This CDR3 region has 12 residues. Trimming removed 4 bases at V and 6 bases at J, with 10 bases between. Germline CDR1 MNHEY, CDR2 SMNVEV (reference sequence). The CDR3 sequence: CASSYGDGEQYF. Written as DNA, the CDR3 is TGTGCCAGCAGTTACGGGGATGGCGAGCAGTACTTC.

The CDR3 loop reads CASSLRRLAEGGELFF. The CDR3 DNA follows: TGTGCCAGCAGTTTAAGGAGACTAGCAGAGGGCGGGGAGCTGTTTTTT. This chain links TRBV27 with TRBJ2-2, with 7 positions matching TRBD2. Germline CDR1 and CDR2: MNHEY and SMNVEV (reference sequence). V lost 2 bases and J lost 7; bases outside the gene matches: 10. The CDR3 runs 16 residues.